This TCR beta chain is drawn from a study of blood T cell repertoires in COVID-19. Background on the study: COVID-19 samples from acute and convalescent phases originated in the United States, Italy and Spain. Sample material is recorded as cDNA or gDNA derived from T cells, B-cell-depleted T cells, or PBMCs.

Assay used: immunoSEQ multiplex PCR; TCRdb lists only in-frame clones, some missing. The sample has over 120,000 clones, around nine tenths seen once. This clone came up once. Germline V CDR1 and CDR2: SGDLS, YYNGEE. V lost 5 bases and J lost 2; bases outside the gene matches: 10. The CDR3 is 16 residues long. Input material: peripheral blood. The TCR comes from a woman aged 45-60 years with active or convalescent COVID-19. The chain couples TRBV9 to TRBJ1-2, with 9 positions matching TRBD1. Written as DNA, the CDR3 is TGTGCCAGCAGTGATACGGGACAGGGTATGAACTATGGCTACACCTTC. This translates into CASSDTGQGMNYGYTF.